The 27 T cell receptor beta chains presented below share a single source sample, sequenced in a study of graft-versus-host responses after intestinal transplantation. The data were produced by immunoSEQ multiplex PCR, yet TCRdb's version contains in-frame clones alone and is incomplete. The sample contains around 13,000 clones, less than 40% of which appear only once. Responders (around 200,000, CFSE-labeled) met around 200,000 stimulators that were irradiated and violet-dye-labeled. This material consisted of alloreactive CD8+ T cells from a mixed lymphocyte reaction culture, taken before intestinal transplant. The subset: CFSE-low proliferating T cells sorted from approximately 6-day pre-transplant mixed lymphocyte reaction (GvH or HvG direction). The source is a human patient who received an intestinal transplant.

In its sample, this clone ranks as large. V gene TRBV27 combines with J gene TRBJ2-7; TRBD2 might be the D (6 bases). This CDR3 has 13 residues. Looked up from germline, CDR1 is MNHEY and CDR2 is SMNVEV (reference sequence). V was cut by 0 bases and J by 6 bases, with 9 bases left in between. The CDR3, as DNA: TGTGCCAGCAGTTTATCGGGGGGATCCGAGCAGTACTTC. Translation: CASSLSGGSEQYF.

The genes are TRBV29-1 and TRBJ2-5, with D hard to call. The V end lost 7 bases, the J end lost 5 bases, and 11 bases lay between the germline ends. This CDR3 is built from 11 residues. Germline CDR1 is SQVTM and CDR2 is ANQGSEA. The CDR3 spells CSAERWETQYF. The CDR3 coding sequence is TGCAGCGCCGAACGGTGGGAGACCCAGTACTTC.

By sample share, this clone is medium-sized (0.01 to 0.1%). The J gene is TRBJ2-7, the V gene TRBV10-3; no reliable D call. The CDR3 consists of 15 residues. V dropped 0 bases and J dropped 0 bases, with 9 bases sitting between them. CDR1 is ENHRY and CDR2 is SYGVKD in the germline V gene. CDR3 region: CAISESGEPSYEQYF. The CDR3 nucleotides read TGTGCCATCAGTGAGTCGGGTGAACCCTCCTACGAGCAGTACTTC.

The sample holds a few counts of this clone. CDR3 protein: CASSLRDLNSYEQYF. CDR3 nucleotides: TGCGCCAGCAGCCTCCGGGACTTAAACTCCTACGAGCAGTACTTC. This chain joins TRBV4-3 and TRBJ2-7; weak D call: TRBD2 (6 bases). The CDR3 is 15 residues long. The germline V gene has CDR1 LGHNA and CDR2 YSLEER. Trimming removed 4 bases from V and 0 bases from J, with 13 bases in between.

CDR3 amino acids: CASSLERGTDTQYF. The CDR3 nucleotides are TGTGCCAGCAGCTTAGAACGGGGCACAGATACGCAGTATTTT. The chain carries TRBV11-3 and TRBJ2-3, with unresolved D. V shed 0 bases and J shed 1 base, with 5 bases lying between them. This CDR3 comprises 14 residues. From germline, CDR1 is SGHNT and CDR2 YENEEA.

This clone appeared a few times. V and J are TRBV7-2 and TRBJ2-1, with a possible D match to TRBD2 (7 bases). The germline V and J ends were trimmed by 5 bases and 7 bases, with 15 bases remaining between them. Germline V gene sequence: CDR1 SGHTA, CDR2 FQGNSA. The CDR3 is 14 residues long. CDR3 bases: TGTGCCAGCAGCCTAGGAGGGGGGGGGAATGAGCAGTTCTTC. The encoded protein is CASSLGGGGNEQFF.

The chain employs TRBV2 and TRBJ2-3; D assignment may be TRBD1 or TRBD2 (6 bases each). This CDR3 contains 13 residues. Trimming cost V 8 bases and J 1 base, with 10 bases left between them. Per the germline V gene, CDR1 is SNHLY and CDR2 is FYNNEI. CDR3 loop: CASGGLRTDTQYF. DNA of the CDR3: TGTGCCAGCGGGGGGCTACGCACAGATACGCAGTATTTT. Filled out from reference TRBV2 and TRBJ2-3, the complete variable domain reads EPEVTQTPSHQVTQMGQEVILRCVPISNHLYFYWYRQILGQKVEFLVSFYNNEISEKSEIFDDQFSVERPDGSNFTLKIRSTKLEDSAMYFCASGGLRTDTQYFGPGTRLTVL.

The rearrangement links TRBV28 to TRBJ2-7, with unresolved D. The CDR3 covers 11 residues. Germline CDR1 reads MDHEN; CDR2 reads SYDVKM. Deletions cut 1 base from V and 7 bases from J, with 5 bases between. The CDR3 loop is CASSLSPEQYF. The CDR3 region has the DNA TGTGCCAGCAGTTTATCCCCGGAGCAGTACTTC.

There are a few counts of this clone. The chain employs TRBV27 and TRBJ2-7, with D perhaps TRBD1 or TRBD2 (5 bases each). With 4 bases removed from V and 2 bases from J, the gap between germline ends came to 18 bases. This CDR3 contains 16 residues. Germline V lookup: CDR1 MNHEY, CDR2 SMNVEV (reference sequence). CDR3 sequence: CASSSRDPRLTYEQYF. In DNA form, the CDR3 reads TGTGCCAGCAGTTCCCGGGACCCCCGCCTAACCTACGAGCAGTACTTC.

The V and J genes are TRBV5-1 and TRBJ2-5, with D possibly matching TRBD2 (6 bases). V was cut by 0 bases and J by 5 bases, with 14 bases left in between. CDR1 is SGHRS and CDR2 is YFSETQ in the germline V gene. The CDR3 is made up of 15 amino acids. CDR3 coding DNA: TGCGCCAGCAGCTTGGCCTGGGGGGAGTACGAGACCCAGTACTTC. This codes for CASSLAWGEYETQYF.

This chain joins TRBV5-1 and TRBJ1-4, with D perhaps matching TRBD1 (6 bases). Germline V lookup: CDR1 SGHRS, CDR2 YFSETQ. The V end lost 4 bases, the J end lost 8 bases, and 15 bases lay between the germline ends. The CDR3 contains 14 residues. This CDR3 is CASSRRGNWEKLFF. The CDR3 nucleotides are TGCGCCAGCAGCCGCAGGGGTAATTGGGAAAAACTGTTTTTT.

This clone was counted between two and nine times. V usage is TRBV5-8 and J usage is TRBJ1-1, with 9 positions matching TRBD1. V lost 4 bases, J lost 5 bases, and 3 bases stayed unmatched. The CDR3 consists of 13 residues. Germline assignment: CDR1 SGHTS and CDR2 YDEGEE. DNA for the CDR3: TGTGCCAGCAGCCTCGGGACAGGGACTGAAGCTTTCTTT. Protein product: CASSLGTGTEAFF.

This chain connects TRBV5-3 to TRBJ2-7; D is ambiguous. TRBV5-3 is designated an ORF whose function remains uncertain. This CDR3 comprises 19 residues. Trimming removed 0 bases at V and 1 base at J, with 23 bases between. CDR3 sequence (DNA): TGTGCCAGAAGCTTGGGGCAGAGATCTTCAAGGAAGGTTTCCTACGAGCAGTACTTC. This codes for CARSLGQRSSRKVSYEQYF.

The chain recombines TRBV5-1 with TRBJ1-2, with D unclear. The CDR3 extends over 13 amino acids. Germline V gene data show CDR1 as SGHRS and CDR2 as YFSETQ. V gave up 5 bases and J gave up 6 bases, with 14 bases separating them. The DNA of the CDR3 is TGCGCCAGCAGGGACGGCCCTGGGGATGGCTACACCTTC. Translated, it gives CASRDGPGDGYTF.

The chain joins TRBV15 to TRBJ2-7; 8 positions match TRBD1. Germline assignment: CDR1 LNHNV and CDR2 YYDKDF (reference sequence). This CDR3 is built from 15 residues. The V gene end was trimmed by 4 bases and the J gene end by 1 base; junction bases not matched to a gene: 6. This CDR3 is CATSIDRGGSYEQYF. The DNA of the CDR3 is TGTGCCACCAGCATCGACAGGGGAGGTTCCTACGAGCAGTACTTC.

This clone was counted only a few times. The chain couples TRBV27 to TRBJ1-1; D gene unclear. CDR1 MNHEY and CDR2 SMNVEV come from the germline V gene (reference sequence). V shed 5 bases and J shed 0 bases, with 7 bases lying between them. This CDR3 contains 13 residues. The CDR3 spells CASSITVNTEAFF. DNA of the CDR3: TGTGCCAGCAGTATCACCGTGAACACTGAAGCTTTCTTT.

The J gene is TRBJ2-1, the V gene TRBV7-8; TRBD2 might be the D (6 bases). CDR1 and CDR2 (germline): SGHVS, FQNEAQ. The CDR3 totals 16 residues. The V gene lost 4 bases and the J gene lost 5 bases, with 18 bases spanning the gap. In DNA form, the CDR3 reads TGTGCCAGCAGCTCTCGACTAGTGACGCTACACAATGAGCAGTTCTTC. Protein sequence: CASSSRLVTLHNEQFF.

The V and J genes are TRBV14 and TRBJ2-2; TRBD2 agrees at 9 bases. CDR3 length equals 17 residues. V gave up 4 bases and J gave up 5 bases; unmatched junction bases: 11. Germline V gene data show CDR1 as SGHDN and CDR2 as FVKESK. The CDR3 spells CASSLKIIAGVTGELFF. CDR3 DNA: TGTGCCAGCAGCCTCAAAATAATAGCGGGAGTGACCGGGGAGCTGTTTTTT.

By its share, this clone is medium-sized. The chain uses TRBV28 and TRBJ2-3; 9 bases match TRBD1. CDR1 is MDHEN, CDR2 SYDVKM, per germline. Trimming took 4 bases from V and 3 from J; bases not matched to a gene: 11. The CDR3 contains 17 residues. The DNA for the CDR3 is TGTGCCAGCAGTTCTCCGGGACAGGGCTATGGTACAGATACGCAGTATTTT. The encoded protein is CASSSPGQGYGTDTQYF.

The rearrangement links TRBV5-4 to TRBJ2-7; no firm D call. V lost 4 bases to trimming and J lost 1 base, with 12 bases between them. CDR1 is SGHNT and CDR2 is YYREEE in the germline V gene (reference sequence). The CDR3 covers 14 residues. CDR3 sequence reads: CASSTGDTSYEQYF. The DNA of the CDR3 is TGTGCCAGCAGCACGGGCGACACGTCCTACGAGCAGTACTTC.

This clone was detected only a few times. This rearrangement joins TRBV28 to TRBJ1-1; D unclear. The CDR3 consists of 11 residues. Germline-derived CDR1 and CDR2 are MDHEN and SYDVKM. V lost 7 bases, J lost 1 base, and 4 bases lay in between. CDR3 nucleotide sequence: TGTGCCAGCAACTCGAACACTGAAGCTTTCTTT. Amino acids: CASNSNTEAFF.

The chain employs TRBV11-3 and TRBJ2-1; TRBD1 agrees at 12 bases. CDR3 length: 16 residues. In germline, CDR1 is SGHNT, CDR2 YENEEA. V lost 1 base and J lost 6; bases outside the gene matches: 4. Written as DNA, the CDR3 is TGTGCCAGCAGCTTAGGGCCGGGACAGGGGGCCAATGAGCAGTTCTTC. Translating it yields CASSLGPGQGANEQFF.

The CDR3 spells CASSERGLGNTIYF. CDR3 sequence (DNA): TGTGCCAGCAGTGAGAGAGGCTTAGGAAACACCATATATTTT. The V call is TRBV2, the J call TRBJ1-3; D unresolved. Looked up from germline, CDR1 is SNHLY and CDR2 is FYNNEI. The germline V and J ends were trimmed by 3 bases and 4 bases, with 10 bases remaining between them. The CDR3 is 14 residues long.

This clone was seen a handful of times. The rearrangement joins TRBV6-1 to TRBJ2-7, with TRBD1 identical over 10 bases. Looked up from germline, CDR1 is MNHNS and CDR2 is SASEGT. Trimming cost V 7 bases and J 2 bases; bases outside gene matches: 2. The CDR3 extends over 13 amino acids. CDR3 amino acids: CASIGQGAYEQYF. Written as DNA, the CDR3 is TGTGCCAGCATCGGACAGGGGGCCTACGAGCAGTACTTC.

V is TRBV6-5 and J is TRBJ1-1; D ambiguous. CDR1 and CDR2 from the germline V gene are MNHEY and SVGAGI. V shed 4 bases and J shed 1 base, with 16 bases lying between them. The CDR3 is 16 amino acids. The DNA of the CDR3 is TGTGCCAGCAGTTTCTTCCCGGACGAGGGGAACACTGAAGCTTTCTTT. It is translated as CASSFFPDEGNTEAFF.

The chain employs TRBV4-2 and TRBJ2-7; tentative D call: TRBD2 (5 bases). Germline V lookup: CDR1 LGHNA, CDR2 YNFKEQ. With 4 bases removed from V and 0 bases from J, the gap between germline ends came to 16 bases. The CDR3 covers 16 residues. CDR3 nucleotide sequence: TGTGCCAGCAGCCCTACCTTCTCCGGGAACTCCTACGAGCAGTACTTC. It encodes CASSPTFSGNSYEQYF.

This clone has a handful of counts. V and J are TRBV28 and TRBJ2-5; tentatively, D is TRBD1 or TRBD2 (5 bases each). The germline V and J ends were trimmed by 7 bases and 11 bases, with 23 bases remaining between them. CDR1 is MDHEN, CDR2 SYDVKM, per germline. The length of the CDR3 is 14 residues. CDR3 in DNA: TGTGCCAGCAACGGGGACGGGGATCCTTTAGAGCAGTACTTC. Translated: CASNGDGDPLEQYF.